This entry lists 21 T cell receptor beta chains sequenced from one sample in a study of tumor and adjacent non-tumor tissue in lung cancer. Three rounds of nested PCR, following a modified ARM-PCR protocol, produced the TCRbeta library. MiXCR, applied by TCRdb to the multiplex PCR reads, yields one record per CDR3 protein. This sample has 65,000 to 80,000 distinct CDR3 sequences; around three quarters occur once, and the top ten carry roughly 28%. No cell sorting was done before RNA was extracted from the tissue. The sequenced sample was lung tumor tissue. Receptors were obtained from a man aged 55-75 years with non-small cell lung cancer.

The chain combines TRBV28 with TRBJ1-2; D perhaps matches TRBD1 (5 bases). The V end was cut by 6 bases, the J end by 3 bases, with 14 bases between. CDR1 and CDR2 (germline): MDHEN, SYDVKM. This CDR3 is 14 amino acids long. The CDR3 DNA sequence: TGTGCCAGCAGCCCTCAACAGGCGTACTATGGCTACACCTTC. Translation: CASSPQQAYYGYTF.

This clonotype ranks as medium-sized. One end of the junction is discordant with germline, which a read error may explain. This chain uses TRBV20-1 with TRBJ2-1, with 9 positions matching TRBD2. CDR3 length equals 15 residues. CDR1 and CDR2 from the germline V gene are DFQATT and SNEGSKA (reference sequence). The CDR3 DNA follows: TGCAGTGCCAGAGGGCCTAGCGGGATTTTGAATGAGCAGTTCTTC. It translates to CSARGPSGILNEQFF.

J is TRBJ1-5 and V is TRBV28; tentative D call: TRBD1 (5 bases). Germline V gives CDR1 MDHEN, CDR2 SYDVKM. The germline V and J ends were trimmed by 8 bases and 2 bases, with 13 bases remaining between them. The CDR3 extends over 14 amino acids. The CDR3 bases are TGTGCCAGCGGGGTGGACAACGGCAATCAGCCCCAGCATTTT. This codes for CASGVDNGNQPQHF.

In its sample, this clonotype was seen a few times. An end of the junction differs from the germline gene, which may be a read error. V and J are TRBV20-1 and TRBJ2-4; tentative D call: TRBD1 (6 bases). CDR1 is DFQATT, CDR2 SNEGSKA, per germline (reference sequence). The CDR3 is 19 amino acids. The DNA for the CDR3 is TGCAATGCTGGCGGAGTGGCTGGCTTCCAAAGGGGGGCCAAAAACATTCAGTACTTC. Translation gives CNAGGVAGFQRGAKNIQYF.

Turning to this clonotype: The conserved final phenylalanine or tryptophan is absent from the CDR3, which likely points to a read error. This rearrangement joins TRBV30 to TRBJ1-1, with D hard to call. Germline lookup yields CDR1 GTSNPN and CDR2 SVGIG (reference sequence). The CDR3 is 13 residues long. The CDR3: CAWSRGENTGAFI. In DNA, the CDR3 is TGTGCCTGGAGTAGAGGCGAAAACACTGGAGCTTTCATT.

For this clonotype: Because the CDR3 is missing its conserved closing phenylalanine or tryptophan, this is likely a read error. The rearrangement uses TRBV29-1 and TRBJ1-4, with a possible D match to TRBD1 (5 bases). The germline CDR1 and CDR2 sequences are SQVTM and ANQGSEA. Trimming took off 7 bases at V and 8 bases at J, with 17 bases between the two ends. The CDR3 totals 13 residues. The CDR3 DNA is TGCAGCGGGATAGACAGAAGAAAGGAAAAACTGTTTTTG. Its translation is CSGIDRRKEKLFL.

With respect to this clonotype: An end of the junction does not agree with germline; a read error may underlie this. The CDR3 coding sequence is TGTGCCAGCAGTCCGACAGGGAGCCACCAGCCCCAGCACTTT. Translated: CASSPTGSHQPQHF. The V call is TRBV12-3 or TRBV12-4, the J call TRBJ1-5; 7 bases are shared with TRBD1. The CDR3 length is 14 residues.

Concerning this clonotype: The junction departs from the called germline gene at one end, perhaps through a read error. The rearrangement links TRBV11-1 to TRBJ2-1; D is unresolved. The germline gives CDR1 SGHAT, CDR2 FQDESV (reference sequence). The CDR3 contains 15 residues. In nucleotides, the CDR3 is TGCGCCAGCAGCTTCGACACCTATAGCACCAATGTGCAGTTCTTC. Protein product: CASSFDTYSTNVQFF.

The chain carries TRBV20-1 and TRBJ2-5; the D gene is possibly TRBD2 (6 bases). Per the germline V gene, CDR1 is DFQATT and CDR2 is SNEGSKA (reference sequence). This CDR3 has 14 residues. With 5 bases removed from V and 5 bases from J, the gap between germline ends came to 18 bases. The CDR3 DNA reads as TGCAGTGCTTGTGCCAAAGGACTAACGGAGACCCAGTACTTC. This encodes CSACAKGLTETQYF.

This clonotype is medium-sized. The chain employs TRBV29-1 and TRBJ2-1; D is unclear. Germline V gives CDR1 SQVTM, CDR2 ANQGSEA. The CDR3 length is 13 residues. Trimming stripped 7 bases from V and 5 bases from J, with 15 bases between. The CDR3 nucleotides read TGCAGCGCCGAGAAGTGGGAAAACAATGAGCAGTTCTTC. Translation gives CSAEKWENNEQFF.

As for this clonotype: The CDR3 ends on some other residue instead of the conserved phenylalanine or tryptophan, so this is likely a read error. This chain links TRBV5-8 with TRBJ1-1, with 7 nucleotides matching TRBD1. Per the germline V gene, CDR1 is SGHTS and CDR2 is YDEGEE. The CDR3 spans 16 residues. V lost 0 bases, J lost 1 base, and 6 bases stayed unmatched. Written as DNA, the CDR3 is TGTGCCAGCAGCTTGGTGGAGACAGGGAAGAACACTGAAGCTTTCTAT. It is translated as CASSLVETGKNTEAFY.

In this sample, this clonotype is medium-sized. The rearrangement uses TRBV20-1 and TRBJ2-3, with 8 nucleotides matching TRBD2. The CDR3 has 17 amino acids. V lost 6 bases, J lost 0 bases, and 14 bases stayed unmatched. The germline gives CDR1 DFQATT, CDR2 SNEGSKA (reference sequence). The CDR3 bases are TGCAGTGCCCCTCTCGCGGGAGGCCCCCCTAGCACAGATACGCAGTATTTT. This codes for CSAPLAGGPPSTDTQYF.

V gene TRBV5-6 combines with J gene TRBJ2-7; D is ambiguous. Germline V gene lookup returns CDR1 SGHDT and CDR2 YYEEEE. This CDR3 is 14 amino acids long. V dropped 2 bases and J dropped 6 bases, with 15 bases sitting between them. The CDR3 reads CASSLPRYSTEQYF. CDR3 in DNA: TGTGCCAGCAGCTTACCTCGCTACAGTACCGAGCAGTACTTC.

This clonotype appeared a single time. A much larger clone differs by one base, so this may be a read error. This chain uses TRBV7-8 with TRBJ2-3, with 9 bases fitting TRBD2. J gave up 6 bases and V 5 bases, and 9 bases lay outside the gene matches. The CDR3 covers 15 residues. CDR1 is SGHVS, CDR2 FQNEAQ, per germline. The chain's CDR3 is CASSGISGRSDTQYF. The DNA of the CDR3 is TGTGCCAGCAGCGGTATTAGCGGGAGAAGCGATACGCAGTATTTT.

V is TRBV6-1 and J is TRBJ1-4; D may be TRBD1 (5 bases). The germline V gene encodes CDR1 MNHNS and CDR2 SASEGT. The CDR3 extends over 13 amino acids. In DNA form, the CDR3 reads TGTGGCAACACCGGGACTGGGGAAGTAAAACTGTTTTTT. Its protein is CGNTGTGEVKLFF.

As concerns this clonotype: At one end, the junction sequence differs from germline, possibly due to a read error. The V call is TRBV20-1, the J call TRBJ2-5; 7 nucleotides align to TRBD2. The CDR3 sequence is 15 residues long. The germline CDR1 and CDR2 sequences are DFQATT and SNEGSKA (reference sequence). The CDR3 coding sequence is TGCATTGCAAAGACCAGCGGGAAGGTCCAAGAGAGCCAGTACTTC. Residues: CIAKTSGKVQESQYF.

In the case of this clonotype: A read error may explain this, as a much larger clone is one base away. The CDR3 region has the DNA TGTGCCACACAGAGGGGATCCTCGATCACTGAAGCTTTCTTT. Amino acid sequence: CATQRGSSITEAFF. The chain combines TRBV6-5 with TRBJ1-1, with D possibly TRBD1 on 5 matching bases. Germline V CDR1 and CDR2: MNHEY, SVGAGI. V shed 10 bases and J shed 4 bases, with 19 bases lying between them. This CDR3 is 14 amino acids long.

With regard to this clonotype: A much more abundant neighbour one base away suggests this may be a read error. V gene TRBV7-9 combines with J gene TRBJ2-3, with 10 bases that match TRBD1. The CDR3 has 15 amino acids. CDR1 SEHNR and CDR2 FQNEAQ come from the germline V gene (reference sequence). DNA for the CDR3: TGTGCCAGCAGCTCCGGGACAGGGGTGGTAGATATGCAGTATTTT. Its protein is CASSSGTGVVDMQYF.

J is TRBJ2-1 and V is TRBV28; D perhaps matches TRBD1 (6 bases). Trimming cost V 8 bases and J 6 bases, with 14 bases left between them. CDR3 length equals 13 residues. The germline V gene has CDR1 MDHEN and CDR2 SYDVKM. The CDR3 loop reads CASGLSTGNEQFF. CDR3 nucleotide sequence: TGTGCCAGCGGCCTATCGACAGGCAATGAGCAGTTCTTC.

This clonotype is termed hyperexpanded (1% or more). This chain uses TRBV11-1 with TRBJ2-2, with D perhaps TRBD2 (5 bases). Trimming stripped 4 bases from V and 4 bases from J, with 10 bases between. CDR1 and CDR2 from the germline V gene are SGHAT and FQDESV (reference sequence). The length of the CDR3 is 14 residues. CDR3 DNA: TGTGCCAGCAGCTATACTAGTGGCACCGGGGAGCTGTTTTTT. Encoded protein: CASSYTSGTGELFF. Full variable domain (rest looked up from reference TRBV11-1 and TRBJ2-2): EAEVAQSPRYKITEKSQAVAFWCDPISGHATLYWYRQILGQGPELLVQFQDESVVDDSQLPKDRFSAERLKGVDSTLKIQPAELGDSAMYLCASSYTSGTGELFFGEGSRLTVL.

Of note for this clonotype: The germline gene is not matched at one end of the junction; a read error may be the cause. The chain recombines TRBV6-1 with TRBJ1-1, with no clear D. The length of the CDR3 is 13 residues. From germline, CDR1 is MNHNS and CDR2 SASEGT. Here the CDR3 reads CAISDPQGTETFF. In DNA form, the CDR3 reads TGTGCCATCAGTGACCCACAAGGCACTGAAACTTTCTTT.